This T cell receptor beta chain was obtained from a study of CD8 T cells in Susac syndrome. RNA in amounts of roughly 0.5 to 1 ug was reverse transcribed with random hexamers. TCRdb processed the immunoSEQ multiplex PCR reads anew with MiXCR; each CDR3 protein has one entry. This sample carries about 240,000 distinct CDR3 sequences, about 96% of them seen once, and the ten largest clones take about 0.094%. The CDR3 length is 15 residues. Germline assignment: CDR1 LGHDT and CDR2 YNNKEL (reference sequence). J was trimmed by 8 bases and V by 8 bases; bases with no gene match: 9. The rearrangement joins TRBV3-1 to TRBJ2-1, with TRBD2 matching 13 bases. The receptor's source is a human donor with Susac syndrome. The sequenced material came from CD4+ T cells from PBMCs. The CDR3 nucleotides read TGTGCCAGCCGAAAAACTAGCGGGAGGGCCGATGAGCAGTTCTTC. It specifies CASRKTSGRADEQFF.